The 28 T cell receptor beta chains given below trace back to one sample, sequenced in a study of shared clonotypes between healthy human individuals. Clones were sequenced by immunoSEQ multiplex PCR, and TCRdb holds only the in-frame ones, with some missing. In the table there are roughly 720,000 clones, around 91% of which are singletons. The sequencing input was memory CD8+ T cells from PBMCs. Documented subset: CD45RO+ cells pooled with CCR7-negative TemRA cells. Every receptor here comes from a man aged 18-30 years in good health. Some clones in this sample may be carry-over from other donors' samples.

The chain employs TRBV10-1 and TRBJ2-3; 11 nucleotides align to TRBD2. CDR1 is WNHNN and CDR2 is SYGVQD in the germline V gene (reference sequence). The CDR3 runs to 14 residues. V was pared by 9 bases and J by 5 bases, with 7 bases of the junction left unmatched. The CDR3 sequence: CARVLAGGGDTQYF. The CDR3 DNA follows: TGCGCCAGGGTGCTAGCGGGAGGTGGAGATACGCAGTATTTT.

The rearrangement links TRBV7-2 to TRBJ2-1; D is possibly TRBD1 or TRBD2 (5 bases each). The V end lost 4 bases, the J end lost 7 bases, and 17 bases lay between the germline ends. The V gene's germline CDR1 is SGHTA and CDR2 FQGNSA. CDR3 size: 15 residues. The CDR3 bases are TGTGCCAGCAGCTCCTACCGGGACGAGAAGAATGAGCAGTTCTTC. This translates into CASSSYRDEKNEQFF.

V gene TRBV27 combines with J gene TRBJ2-1; the match to TRBD1 covers 8 bases. The CDR3 has 15 residues. The germline gives CDR1 MNHEY, CDR2 SMNVEV (reference sequence). Losses at the gene ends were 3 bases for V and 7 bases for J; bases not matched to a gene: 8. The CDR3 coding sequence is TGTGCCAGCAGTTTGATTGGACAGGGAAGGAATGAGCAGTTCTTC. Its translation is CASSLIGQGRNEQFF.

The chain links TRBV29-1 to TRBJ2-1; 7 bases line up with TRBD2. In germline, CDR1 is SQVTM, CDR2 ANQGSEA. The CDR3 sequence is 11 residues long. This CDR3 is CSSSGNNEQFF. CDR3 DNA: TGCAGTTCTAGCGGAAACAATGAGCAGTTCTTC.

The chain links TRBV6-1 to TRBJ1-2; no clear D. With 9 bases removed from V and 7 bases from J, the gap between germline ends came to 9 bases. Per the germline V gene, CDR1 is MNHNS and CDR2 is SASEGT. CDR3 length equals 10 residues. The CDR3 DNA reads as TGTGCCAGTTCCTATGTTGGCTACACCTTC. Translated: CASSYVGYTF.

Details on this clone: Within the sample, other DNA sequences also encode this same CDR3. The V and J genes are TRBV18 and TRBJ2-7; D is unresolved. Trimming cost V 3 bases and J 3 bases, with 6 bases left between them. The germline V gene has CDR1 KGHSH and CDR2 LQKENI. CDR3 length: 12 residues. CDR3: CASSPSNYEQYF. In nucleotides, the CDR3 is TGTGCCAGCTCACCTTCCAACTACGAGCAGTACTTC.

This sequence joins TRBV25-1 and TRBJ1-1; D ambiguous. The germline CDR1 and CDR2 sequences are MGHDK and SYGVNS. V was cut by 2 bases and J by 6 bases, with 4 bases left in between. The CDR3 contains 11 residues. The CDR3: CASSEGAEAFF. The CDR3 region has the DNA TGTGCCAGCAGTGAAGGGGCTGAAGCTTTCTTT.

This chain uses TRBV29-1 with TRBJ2-2; a possible D gene is TRBD1 (7 bases). The CDR3 loop spans 14 amino acids. The V end lost 6 bases, the J end lost 0 bases, and 11 bases lay between the germline ends. Germline CDR1 SQVTM, CDR2 ANQGSEA. The CDR3 sequence is CSVQGGANTGELFF. The CDR3 bases are TGCAGCGTCCAGGGGGGCGCGAACACCGGGGAGCTGTTTTTT.

This clone appeared a single time. This chain joins TRBV6-5 and TRBJ2-7, with a possible D match to TRBD2 (6 bases). The ends were cut back, 7 bases at V and 5 bases at J, with 9 bases in the middle. The CDR3 has 11 residues. In germline, CDR1 is MNHEY, CDR2 SVGAGI. The CDR3, as DNA: TGTGCCAGCACTCCGGGGGACGAGCAGTACTTC. Encoded protein: CASTPGDEQYF.

This rearrangement joins TRBV7-2 to TRBJ1-5; 7 bases fit TRBD1. The V gene end was trimmed by 1 base and the J gene end by 6 bases; junction bases not matched to a gene: 9. The V gene's germline CDR1 is SGHTA and CDR2 FQGNSA. The CDR3 has 16 amino acids. The CDR3 DNA is TGTGCCAGCAGCTTAGTACAGATCGGGACAGCTCAGCCCCAGCATTTT. Translation gives CASSLVQIGTAQPQHF.

The chain uses TRBV1 and TRBJ1-2. TRBV1 has pseudogene status. The CDR3 totals 16 residues. The CDR3 loop reads CTSSPPRDELNYGYTF. For the CDR3, the DNA is TGCACCAGCAGCCCCCCGCGGGATGAGCTGAACTATGGCTACACCTTC.

J is TRBJ1-5 and V is TRBV27; TRBD1 might be the D (5 bases). This CDR3 has 14 residues. V shed 2 bases and J shed 6 bases, with 11 bases lying between them. The germline gives CDR1 MNHEY, CDR2 SMNVEV (reference sequence). This CDR3 is CASSLTAGSQPQHF. The CDR3 nucleotides read TGTGCCAGCAGTTTAACCGCAGGGAGTCAGCCCCAGCATTTT.

The chain joins TRBV4-3 to TRBJ2-1, with a possible D match to TRBD2 (5 bases). Germline V gives CDR1 LGHNA, CDR2 YSLEER. This CDR3 contains 15 residues. V lost 2 bases and J lost 7, with 15 bases in between. CDR3 sequence: CASSQKMASMNEQFF. The DNA of the CDR3 is TGCGCCAGCAGCCAAAAGATGGCTAGCATGAATGAGCAGTTCTTC.

A few counts support this clone. The gene calls are TRBV27 and TRBJ2-7, with no clear D. Germline V gene lookup returns CDR1 MNHEY and CDR2 SMNVEV (reference sequence). V lost 4 bases to trimming and J lost 5 bases, with 9 bases between them. This CDR3 is built from 12 residues. CDR3 in amino acids: CASSYPGHEQYF. As DNA, the CDR3 is TGTGCCAGCAGTTACCCCGGCCACGAGCAGTACTTC.

In nucleotides, the CDR3 is TGTGCCAGCAGGGGGCCCGGGACAGCCCACGGGGAGCAGTTCTTC. The encoded protein is CASRGPGTAHGEQFF. This chain links TRBV9 with TRBJ2-1; 7 bases agree with TRBD1. The V segment lost 5 bases and the J segment 10 bases; nucleotides outside the gene matches: 15. Germline V gene data show CDR1 as SGDLS and CDR2 as YYNGEE. The CDR3 extends over 15 amino acids.

This clone showed up just a few times. The chain is built from TRBV7-2 and TRBJ1-1; 9 bases fit TRBD1. Trimming took 5 bases from V and 4 from J; bases not matched to a gene: 5. The CDR3 runs 14 residues. Germline V gene sequence: CDR1 SGHTA, CDR2 FQGNSA. CDR3 loop: CASSPTGGGTEAFF. In DNA form, the CDR3 reads TGTGCCAGCAGCCCGACAGGGGGTGGCACTGAAGCTTTCTTT.

On this clone itself: The sample carries other DNA sequences with the same CDR3. The V and J genes are TRBV28 and TRBJ2-7, with 11 bases identical to TRBD1. V dropped 6 bases and J dropped 0; count of bases not matched to a gene: 1. Germline V CDR1 and CDR2: MDHEN, SYDVKM. The CDR3 length is 14 residues. CDR3 sequence reads: CASSGTGGSYEQYF. The DNA for the CDR3 is TGTGCCAGCAGCGGGACAGGGGGCTCCTACGAGCAGTACTTC. Full variable domain (remainder filled in from reference TRBV28 and TRBJ2-7): DVKVTQSSRYLVKRTGEKVFLECVQDMDHENMFWYRQDPGLGLRLIYFSYDVKMKEKGDIPEGYSVSREKKERFSLILESASTNQTSMYLCASSGTGGSYEQYFGPGTRLTVT.

In DNA, the CDR3 is TGTGCCAGCAGCTTAGTTCGTGGGACAGGGGCCGCAGACTCCTACGAGCAGTACTTC. It codes for CASSLVRGTGAADSYEQYF. This chain joins TRBV7-6 and TRBJ2-7; TRBD1 matches at 10 bases. V gave up 1 base and J gave up 0 bases; unmatched junction bases: 12. This CDR3 comprises 19 residues. Germline-derived CDR1 and CDR2 are SGHVS and FNYEAQ.

This clone has only one observation. The V and J genes are TRBV6-1 and TRBJ2-5; 9 nucleotides align to TRBD2. Looked up from germline, CDR1 is MNHNS and CDR2 is SASEGT. The CDR3 has 16 amino acids. Trimming took 3 bases from V and 3 from J; bases not matched to a gene: 8. This chain's CDR3 is CASSELAGAYEETQYF. CDR3 in DNA: TGTGCCAGCAGTGAGTTAGCGGGAGCTTATGAAGAGACCCAGTACTTC.

The rearrangement uses TRBV6-1 and TRBJ2-1, with no clear D. This CDR3 region has 10 residues. V lost 7 bases and J lost 12, with 10 bases in between. The germline V gene has CDR1 MNHNS and CDR2 SASEGT. The chain's CDR3 is CASNELVQFF. The CDR3 DNA follows: TGTGCCAGCAACGAATTGGTGCAGTTCTTC.

This rearrangement joins TRBV5-4 to TRBJ2-5; the match to TRBD2 covers 10 bases. Germline V gene sequence: CDR1 SGHNT, CDR2 YYREEE (reference sequence). CDR3 size: 17 residues. The trim removed 2 bases at V and 5 bases at J, leaving 12 bases unmatched. CDR3 residues: CASSFPRPAGGAETQYF. DNA for the CDR3: TGTGCCAGCAGCTTTCCGCGACCAGCGGGAGGGGCGGAGACCCAGTACTTC.

This clone came up once. V usage is TRBV27 and J usage is TRBJ2-1; 13 positions match TRBD2. The germline CDR1 and CDR2 sequences are MNHEY and SMNVEV (reference sequence). The CDR3 sequence is 18 residues long. The ends lost 8 bases at V and 0 bases at J; junction bases unmatched: 10. The CDR3 coding sequence is TGTGCCAGCTCAGGACTAGCGGGAGAGGGTAGCTCCTACAATGAGCAGTTCTTC. Encoded protein: CASSGLAGEGSSYNEQFF.

The sample holds one count of this clone. The chain joins TRBV27 to TRBJ2-1; D unclear. V lost 5 bases, J lost 0 bases, and 11 bases lay in between. The CDR3 is 15 amino acids. CDR1 is MNHEY, CDR2 SMNVEV, per germline (reference sequence). CDR3 in DNA: TGTGCCAGCAGTGTACTAAGATACTCCTACAATGAGCAGTTCTTC. Translating it yields CASSVLRYSYNEQFF.

V usage is TRBV28 and J usage is TRBJ2-7, with D unresolved. Trimming cost V 6 bases and J 2 bases, with 26 bases left between them. There are 18 residues in the CDR3. Germline V gene lookup returns CDR1 MDHEN and CDR2 SYDVKM. The CDR3 sequence is CASSPVVVHIRVAYEQYF. DNA for the CDR3: TGTGCCAGCAGCCCGGTAGTGGTGCATATTCGGGTAGCCTACGAGCAGTACTTC. Combining the CDR3 with reference TRBV28 and TRBJ2-7 gives the whole variable domain DVKVTQSSRYLVKRTGEKVFLECVQDMDHENMFWYRQDPGLGLRLIYFSYDVKMKEKGDIPEGYSVSREKKERFSLILESASTNQTSMYLCASSPVVVHIRVAYEQYFGPGTRLTVT.

This chain links TRBV5-6 with TRBJ1-2; 8 bases match TRBD1. Germline assignment: CDR1 SGHDT and CDR2 YYEEEE. CDR3 length: 13 amino acids. The J segment lost 8 bases and the V segment lost 4 bases, leaving 7 bases of the junction unmatched. This CDR3 reads CASSEQGEGGYTF. CDR3 nucleotide sequence: TGTGCCAGCAGCGAACAGGGGGAAGGCGGCTACACCTTC.

With respect to this clone: This same CDR3 is encoded by further DNA sequences in the sample. V and J are TRBV5-4 and TRBJ2-7; D is perhaps TRBD2 (7 bases). Germline V gene sequence: CDR1 SGHNT, CDR2 YYREEE (reference sequence). The V end lost 2 bases, the J end lost 3 bases, and 9 bases lay between the germline ends. This CDR3 spans 13 amino acids. Here the CDR3 DNA reads TGTGCCAGCAGCTTCGGGGGGCGCTACGAGCAGTACTTC. It specifies CASSFGGRYEQYF.

V is TRBV7-9 and J is TRBJ2-6; 10 nucleotides agree with TRBD1. CDR1 and CDR2 (germline): SEHNR, FQNEAQ (reference sequence). Germline trimming cut 5 bases from V and 5 bases from J; bases unmatched to any gene: 9. There are 17 residues in the CDR3. CDR3 sequence (DNA): TGTGCCAGCAGCCCTCGGACAGGGGGTCTAAGGGCCAACGTCCTGACTTTC. Protein: CASSPRTGGLRANVLTF.

This chain uses TRBV5-6 with TRBJ1-1; D unclear. The V and J ends lost 1 base and 8 bases respectively, with 12 bases between them. The CDR3 has 13 residues. Germline assignment: CDR1 SGHDT and CDR2 YYEEEE. This CDR3 is CASSLMAAGEAFF. As DNA, the CDR3 is TGTGCCAGCAGCTTGATGGCAGCAGGCGAAGCTTTCTTT.